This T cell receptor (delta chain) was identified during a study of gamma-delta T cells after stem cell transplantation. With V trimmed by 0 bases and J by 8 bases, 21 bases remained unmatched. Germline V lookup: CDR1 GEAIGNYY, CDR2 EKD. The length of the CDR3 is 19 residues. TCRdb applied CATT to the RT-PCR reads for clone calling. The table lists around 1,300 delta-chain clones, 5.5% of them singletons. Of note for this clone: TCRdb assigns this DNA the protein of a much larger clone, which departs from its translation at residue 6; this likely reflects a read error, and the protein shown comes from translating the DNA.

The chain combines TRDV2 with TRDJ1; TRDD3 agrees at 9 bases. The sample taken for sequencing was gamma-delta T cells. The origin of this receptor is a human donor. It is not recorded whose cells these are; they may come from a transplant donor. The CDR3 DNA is TGTGCCTGTGACACCCCCGGGGCACTGGGGGACTCCCTCGCAGTAAAACTCATCTTT. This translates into CACDTPGALGDSLAVKLIF.